This T cell receptor beta chain was observed in a study of blood T cell repertoires in COVID-19. Study details: Spain, Italy and the United States supplied samples that represented acute and convalescent COVID-19. Sources were T cells, B-cell-depleted T cells, or PBMCs; the material itself was cDNA or gDNA.

CDR1 is MNHEY, CDR2 SMNVEV, per germline (reference sequence). Unmatched junction bases numbered 12, after V lost 5 bases and J lost 1 base. CDR3 size: 17 residues. Study processing details: Estimation of nucleated cell counts was performed using reference gene primer amplification. Some clones are missing from TCRdb's copy, which holds only in-frame ones; the method was immunoSEQ multiplex PCR. D and trimming come from the DNA, and the V and J calls and clone size come from that table. This sample has about 300,000 clones, with about 82% found just once. The sample taken for sequencing was peripheral blood. The rearrangement joins TRBV27 to TRBJ2-3; 7 nucleotides align to TRBD1. The clonotype originates from a woman aged 45-65 years with acute or convalescent COVID-19. This CDR3 is CASSPLVRDRGTDTQYF. CDR3 sequence (DNA): TGTGCCAGCAGTCCCCTCGTCCGGGACAGAGGCACAGATACGCAGTATTTT.